These T cell receptor beta chains were read from a single sample in a study of chemoradiotherapy in HPV16-positive cancers. Produced via immunoSEQ multiplex PCR; TCRdb's table is partial and in-frame only. Of 8,000 to 10,000 clones in the sample, 70% to 90% were seen once. Specimen: tumor tissue, collected from a patient who underwent chemoradiotherapy. The receptors were gathered from a human donor with HPV-associated anogenital cancer. Each CDR3 is given with its conserved first and last residue. The D gene is left open where the match is weak.

TRBV28	.	TRBJ2-5	CACDKRAEETQYF	TGTGCCTGCGACAAAAGGGCGGAAGAGACCCAGTACTTC
TRBV7-2	TRBD1	TRBJ2-1	CASSLEGTGQGSYYNEQFF	TGTGCCAGCAGCTTAGAAGGGACAGGTCAGGGATCTTACTACAATGAGCAGTTCTTC
TRBV19	.	TRBJ2-7	CASSIVGQFEQYF	TGTGCCAGTAGTATAGTAGGACAGTTCGAGCAGTACTTC
TRBV28	.	TRBJ2-6	CASSLPFFSGANVLTF	TGTGCCAGCAGTCTCCCTTTCTTTTCTGGGGCCAACGTCCTGACTTTC
TRBV27	TRBD2	TRBJ2-3	CASLRGGRVATDTQYF	TGTGCCAGCCTCCGCGGGGGTAGGGTAGCGACAGATACGCAGTATTTT
TRBV7-2	.	TRBJ1-1	CASSFNLDTEAFF	TGTGCCAGCAGCTTTAACCTCGACACTGAAGCTTTCTTT
TRBV29-1	.	TRBJ2-7	CSVLGGVVYEQYF	TGCAGCGTATTAGGGGGTGTAGTCTACGAGCAGTACTTC
TRBV19	.	TRBJ2-7	CASSWTGYEQYF	TGTGCCAGTAGTTGGACTGGCTACGAGCAGTACTTC
TRBV10-3	.	TRBJ1-1	CAISGQRNTEAFF	TGTGCCATCAGCGGACAGAGGAACACTGAAGCTTTCTTT
TRBV5-1	.	TRBJ2-5	CASSLSVGTNQETQYF	TGCGCCAGCAGCTTGAGTGTTGGGACAAACCAAGAGACCCAGTACTTC
TRBV5-6	.	TRBJ1-2	CASSLGADGYTF	TGTGCCAGCAGCTTGGGCGCCGATGGCTACACCTTC
TRBV5-1	.	TRBJ2-7	CASGAGLTSSYEQYF	TGCGCCAGCGGAGCTGGTCTAACCAGCTCCTACGAGCAGTACTTC
TRBV2	.	TRBJ1-1	CASRLTGLDTEAFF	TGTGCCAGCAGACTGACGGGTTTGGACACTGAAGCTTTCTTT